A single T cell receptor beta chain is shown here with its context. CDR1 and CDR2 from the germline V gene are LNHDA and SQIVND (reference sequence). The junction had 5 bases not matched to a gene; V was cut back by 6 bases and J by 6 bases. The CDR3 extends over 13 amino acids. Libraries were prepared by immunoSEQ multiplex PCR; TCRdb keeps only in-frame clonotypes and omits some of them. The data contain under 300,000 clones, about 90% of them singletons. This record belongs to a study of blood T cell repertoires in COVID-19. Study at large: COVID-19 samples from acute and convalescent phases originated in the United States, Italy and Spain.

The sequence derives from a man in his 60s who had recovered from COVID-19. The sequenced sample consisted of peripheral blood. The chain combines TRBV19 with TRBJ2-7, with TRBD1 identical over 10 bases. CDR3 nucleotide sequence: TGTGCCAGTAGCCGGGGACAGGGGAGCGAGCAGTACTTC. Protein sequence: CASSRGQGSEQYF.